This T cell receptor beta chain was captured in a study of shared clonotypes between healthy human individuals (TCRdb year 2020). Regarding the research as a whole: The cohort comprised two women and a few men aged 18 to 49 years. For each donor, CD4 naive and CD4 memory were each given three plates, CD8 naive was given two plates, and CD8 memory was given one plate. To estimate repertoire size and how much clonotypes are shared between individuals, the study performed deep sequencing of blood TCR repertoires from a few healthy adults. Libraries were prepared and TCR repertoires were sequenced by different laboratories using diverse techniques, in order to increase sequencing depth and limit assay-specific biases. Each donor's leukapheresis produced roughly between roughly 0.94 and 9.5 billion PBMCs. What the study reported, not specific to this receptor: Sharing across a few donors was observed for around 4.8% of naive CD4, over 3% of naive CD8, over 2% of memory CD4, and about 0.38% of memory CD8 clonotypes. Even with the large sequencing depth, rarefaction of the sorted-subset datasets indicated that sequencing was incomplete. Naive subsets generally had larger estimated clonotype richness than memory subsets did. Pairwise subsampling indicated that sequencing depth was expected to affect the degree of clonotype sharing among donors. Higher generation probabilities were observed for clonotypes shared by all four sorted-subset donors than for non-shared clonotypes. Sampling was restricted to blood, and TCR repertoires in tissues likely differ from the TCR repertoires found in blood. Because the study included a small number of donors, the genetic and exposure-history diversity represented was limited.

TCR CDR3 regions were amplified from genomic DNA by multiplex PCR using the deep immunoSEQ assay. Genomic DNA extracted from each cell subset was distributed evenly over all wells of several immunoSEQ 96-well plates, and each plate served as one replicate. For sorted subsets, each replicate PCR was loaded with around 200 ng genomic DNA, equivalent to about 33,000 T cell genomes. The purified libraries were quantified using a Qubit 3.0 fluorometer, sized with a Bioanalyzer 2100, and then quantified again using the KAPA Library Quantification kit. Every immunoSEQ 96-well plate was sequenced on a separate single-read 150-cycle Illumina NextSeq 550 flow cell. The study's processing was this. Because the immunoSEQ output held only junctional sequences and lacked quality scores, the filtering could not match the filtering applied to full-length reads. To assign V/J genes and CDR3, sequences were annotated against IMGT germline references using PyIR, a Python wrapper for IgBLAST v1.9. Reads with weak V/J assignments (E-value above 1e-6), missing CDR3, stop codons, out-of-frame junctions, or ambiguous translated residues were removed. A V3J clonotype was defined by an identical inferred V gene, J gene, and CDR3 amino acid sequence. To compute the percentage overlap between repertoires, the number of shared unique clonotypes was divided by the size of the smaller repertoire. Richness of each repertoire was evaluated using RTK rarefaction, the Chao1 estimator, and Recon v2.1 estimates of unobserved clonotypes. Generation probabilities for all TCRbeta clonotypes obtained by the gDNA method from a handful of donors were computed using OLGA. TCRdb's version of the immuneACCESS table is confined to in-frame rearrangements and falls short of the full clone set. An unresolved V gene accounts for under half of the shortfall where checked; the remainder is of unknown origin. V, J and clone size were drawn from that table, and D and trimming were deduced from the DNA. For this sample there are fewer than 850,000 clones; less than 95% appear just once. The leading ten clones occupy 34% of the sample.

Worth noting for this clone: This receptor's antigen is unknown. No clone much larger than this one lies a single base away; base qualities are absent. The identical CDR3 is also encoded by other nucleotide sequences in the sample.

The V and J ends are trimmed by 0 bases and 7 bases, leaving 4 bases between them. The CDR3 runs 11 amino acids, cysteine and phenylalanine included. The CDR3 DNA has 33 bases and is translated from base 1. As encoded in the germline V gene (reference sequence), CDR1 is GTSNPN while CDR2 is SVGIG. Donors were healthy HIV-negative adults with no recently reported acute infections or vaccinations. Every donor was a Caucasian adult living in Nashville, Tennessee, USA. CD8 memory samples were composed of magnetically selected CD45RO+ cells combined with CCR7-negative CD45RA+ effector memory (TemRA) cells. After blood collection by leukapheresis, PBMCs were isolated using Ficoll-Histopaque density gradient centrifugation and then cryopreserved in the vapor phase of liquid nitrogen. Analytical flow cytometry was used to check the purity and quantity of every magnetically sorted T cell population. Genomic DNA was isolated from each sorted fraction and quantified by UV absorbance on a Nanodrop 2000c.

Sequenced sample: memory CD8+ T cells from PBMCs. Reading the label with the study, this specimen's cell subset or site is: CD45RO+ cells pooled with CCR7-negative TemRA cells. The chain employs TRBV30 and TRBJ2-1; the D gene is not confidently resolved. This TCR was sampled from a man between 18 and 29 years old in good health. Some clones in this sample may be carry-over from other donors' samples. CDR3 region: CAWSVGNEQFF. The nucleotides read TGTGCCTGGAGTGTTGGGAATGAGCAGTTCTTC.